This T cell receptor beta chain was sequenced during a study of cytomegalovirus exposure and HLA in healthy donors. Study results and limitations: Later on, an analysis showed TCR association rates differing by HLA locus, with DRB1 the most and HLA-C the fewest. There were fewer than 200 TCR beta chains listed as cytomegalovirus-associated.

The PCR had 60 Vbeta and 13 Jbeta primers. Sequenced by immunoSEQ multiplex PCR; TCRdb stores in-frame clones only, minus some. Of 85,000 to 130,000 clones listed, 70% to 85% are singletons. This clone was seen a few times. Its antigen remains unknown. Germline V gene sequence: CDR1 SGHNT, CDR2 YENEEA. The ends lost 5 bases at V and 2 bases at J; junction bases unmatched: 3. This CDR3 region has 14 residues. This chain uses TRBV11-3 with TRBJ1-3, with TRBD1 matching over 7 bases. This clonotype was sampled from a woman younger than 30 in good health and CMV-seropositive. The sequenced material came from PBMCs. Written as DNA, the CDR3 is TGTGCCAGCAGCCCGACAGGGACTGGAAACACCATATATTTT. It translates to CASSPTGTGNTIYF.